The rows below give T cell receptor beta chains drawn from one sample of a study of T cells in Graves' hyperthyroidism and ophthalmopathy. TCRdb called the multiplex PCR reads again in MiXCR, with one record for every CDR3 protein. This sample has around 350,000 distinct CDR3 sequences; 13% occur once, and the top ten carry about 9.1%. The sample consisted of blood. These receptors all come from a woman younger than 30 with Graves' hyperthyroidism. Each CDR3 is given with its conserved first and last residue. D genes are given only for firm matches. Where a row states a size, it is once, few, many or the class of an expanded clone; other rows omit it.

>TRBV6-1|TRBJ1-5|TRBD1|many|14
CASTSDRDVQPQHF
TGTGCCAGCACCTCGGACAGGGATGTTCAGCCCCAGCATTTT
>TRBV7-2|TRBJ1-1|.|many|13
CASNRAWNTEAFF
TGTGCCAGCAACCGGGCGTGGAACACTGAAGCTTTCTTT
>TRBV7-3|TRBJ1-1|.|many|13
CASSFYSGTEAFF
TGTGCCAGCAGCTTCTATAGCGGAACTGAAGCTTTCTTT
>TRBV7-2|TRBJ1-2|TRBD1|many|14
CASSLLDREDGYTF
TGTGCCAGCAGCTTATTGGACAGGGAAGACGGCTACACCTTC
>TRBV28|TRBJ2-5|TRBD2|many|16
CASNSPRSGKVETQYF
TGTGCCAGCAATTCGCCGAGGAGCGGGAAGGTGGAGACCCAGTACTTC
>TRBV6-2/TRBV6-3|TRBJ2-7|TRBD2|many|15
CASSPGLAGAYEQYF
TGTGCCAGCAGTCCAGGACTAGCGGGAGCCTACGAGCAGTACTTC
>TRBV29-1|TRBJ2-7|.|many|13
CSVRTDRPYEQYF
TGCAGCGTCCGGACAGACCGACCCTACGAGCAGTACTTC
>TRBV20-1|TRBJ2-1|TRBD2|.|15
CSARDASGGNDEQFF
TGCAGTGCTAGAGATGCAAGCGGGGGGAACGATGAGCAGTTCTTC
>TRBV10-1|TRBJ2-3|.|many|13
CASSEGITDTQYF
TGCGCCAGCAGTGAGGGAATCACAGATACGCAGTATTTT
>TRBV19|TRBJ1-1|.|.|13
CASRWNPNTEAFF
TGTGCCAGTAGGTGGAACCCGAACACTGAAGCTTTCTTT
>TRBV2|TRBJ1-5|TRBD1|many|14
CASSEALQGQPQHF
TGTGCCAGCAGTGAAGCGTTACAGGGGCAGCCCCAGCATTTT
>TRBV5-4|TRBJ1-6|.|few|12
CASSSQNSPLHF
TGTGCCAGCAGCTCCCAGAATTCACCCCTCCACTTT
>TRBV12-3/TRBV12-4|TRBJ2-2|.|few|12
CASNLNAGELFF
TGTGCCAGCAACCTCAATGCCGGGGAGCTGTTTTTT
>TRBV6-1|TRBJ1-5|TRBD1|.|15
CASLCTGGLGQPQHF
TGTGCCAGCCTCTGCACAGGGGGCTTGGGGCAGCCCCAGCATTTT
>TRBV3-1|TRBJ1-2|.|many|15
CASSQGTVGLYGYTF
TGTGCCAGCAGCCAAGGGACAGTGGGCCTTTATGGCTACACCTTC
>TRBV20-1|TRBJ2-1|.|.|13
CSARDPWGNEQFF
TGCAGTGCTAGAGATCCTTGGGGGAATGAGCAGTTCTTC
>TRBV20-1|TRBJ2-7|.|many|13
CSASGTPAYEQYF
TGCAGTGCTTCCGGGACACCAGCCTACGAGCAGTACTTC
>TRBV7-8|TRBJ2-1|TRBD2|few|21
CASSPRPGLAGGWTSYNEQFF
TGTGCCAGCAGCCCCCGACCGGGACTAGCGGGGGGGTGGACGTCCTACAATGAGCAGTTCTTC
>TRBV7-8|TRBJ2-3|TRBD2|many|15
CASSRKTSDTDTQYF
TGTGCCAGCAGCCGCAAGACTAGCGACACAGATACGCAGTATTTT
>TRBV20-1|TRBJ2-1|TRBD2|many|15
CSARWGSGRHNEQFF
TGCAGTGCTAGATGGGGTAGCGGGAGACACAATGAGCAGTTCTTC
>TRBV28|TRBJ2-3|.|many|15
CASRLDIVGTDTQYF
TGTGCCAGCAGGCTTGACATTGTTGGCACAGATACGCAGTATTTT
>TRBV28|TRBJ2-7|TRBD2|many|14
CASSFRLASHEQYF
TGTGCCAGCAGTTTTAGACTAGCCTCCCACGAGCAGTACTTC
>TRBV6-2/TRBV6-3|TRBJ1-1|.|many|14
CASNPLNGNTEAFF
TGTGCCAGCAACCCGCTGAACGGGAACACTGAAGCTTTCTTT
>TRBV5-1|TRBJ1-4|TRBD1|many|15
CASTPTGTGGEKLFF
TGCGCCAGCACCCCTACCGGGACAGGGGGCGAAAAACTGTTTTTT
>TRBV11-2|TRBJ2-5|.|many|17
CASSLSPSGGGGETQYF
TGTGCCAGCAGCTTAAGTCCTAGCGGCGGAGGGGGAGAGACCCAGTACTTC
>TRBV6-1|TRBJ1-1|.|many|16
CASSARAAQRNTEAFF
TGTGCCAGCAGTGCCCGTGCGGCTCAGAGGAACACTGAAGCTTTCTTT
>TRBV7-3|TRBJ2-7|TRBD2|many|15
CASSLGPSGGYEQYF
TGTGCCAGCAGCTTAGGGCCTAGCGGGGGCTACGAGCAGTACTTC